These T cell receptor beta chains were read from a single sample in a study of shared clonotypes between healthy human individuals. Data came from immunoSEQ multiplex PCR; TCRdb stores just in-frame clones and leaves some out. Of fewer than 400,000 clones in the sample, approximately 74% were seen once. Sequencing used memory CD4+ T cells sorted from blood. These receptors all come from a man younger than 45 in good health. Both conserved end residues are part of each CDR3. D genes are given only for firm matches. Not every row has a clone size; where given, it reads once, few, many or a size class.

v_gene,d_gene,abundance,j_gene,CDR3nt,CDR3aa
TRBV5-4,-,-,TRBJ2-2,TGTGCCACGAGGCCGGGATCGAACACCGGGGAGCTGTTTTTT,CATRPGSNTGELFF
TRBV11-2,-,many,TRBJ1-4,TGTGCCAGCAGCTTAGTGCGGGGGGAGTTACGTGAAAAACTGTTTTTT,CASSLVRGELREKLFF
TRBV10-1,-,-,TRBJ2-3,TGCGCCAGCAGCCTTGACAGGCCGACAGATACGCAGTATTTT,CASSLDRPTDTQYF
TRBV10-3,-,-,TRBJ1-1,TGTGCCATCAGTGATAGTATCGCCACTGAAGCTTTCTTT,CAISDSIATEAFF
TRBV10-3,TRBD1,-,TRBJ2-1,TGTGCCATCAGTGGAGCCGGGACAGGGGAACACAATGAGCAGTTCTTC,CAISGAGTGEHNEQFF
TRBV5-1,TRBD1,once,TRBJ2-5,TGCGCCAGCAGCTTGGCGGTTCCGGGACAGGGGGAGACCCAGTACTTC,CASSLAVPGQGETQYF
TRBV5-6,TRBD2,-,TRBJ2-3,TGTGCCAGCACCCGGAGATTGGCGGGAGGGCTTGATACGCAGTATTTT,CASTRRLAGGLDTQYF
TRBV11-2,TRBD1,few,TRBJ2-7,TGTGCCAGCAGCCCTAAGGGTAGGACAGGGCTCGAAGAGCAGTACTTC,CASSPKGRTGLEEQYF
TRBV7-9,TRBD1,-,TRBJ2-1,TGTGCCAGCAGCTTACGGGACAGGTACAATGAGCAGTTCTTC,CASSLRDRYNEQFF
TRBV28,-,-,TRBJ1-3,TGTGCCAGCAGTTTTCGCGGAAACACCATATATTTT,CASSFRGNTIYF
TRBV9,TRBD1,-,TRBJ2-1,TGTGCCAGCAGCGTAGCTACGCAGGGGGCCTTTAATGAGCAGTTCTTC,CASSVATQGAFNEQFF
TRBV6-6,TRBD1,-,TRBJ1-5,TGTGCCAGCAGTCTACGGGACAGGGTCCAGCCCCAGCATTTT,CASSLRDRVQPQHF
TRBV6-4,TRBD2,-,TRBJ2-1,TGTGCCAGCAGTGAAAAAGCGGGGGCCTACAATGAGCAGTTCTTC,CASSEKAGAYNEQFF
TRBV28,-,-,TRBJ1-2,TGTGCCACCCAGGCTAACTATGGCTACACCTTC,CATQANYGYTF
TRBV11-2,-,-,TRBJ2-5,TGTGCCAGCAGCTTAGTTGGCCAGCTGGAGACCCAGTACTTC,CASSLVGQLETQYF
TRBV6-6,-,-,TRBJ2-7,TGTGCCAGCAGTTACTCAGGGATCGAGCAGTACTTC,CASSYSGIEQYF
TRBV29-1,-,-,TRBJ2-3,TGCAGCGTTGTTCCGGGGGGCGGTCGAAGAATCGTGTATTTT,CSVVPGGGRRIVYF
TRBV6-1,TRBD1,once,TRBJ2-1,TGTGCCAGCAGGGCCGGACAGGGTACCGACAATGAGCAGTTCTTC,CASRAGQGTDNEQFF
TRBV10-3,-,many,TRBJ2-2,TGTGCCATCAGTGGGGTTCCGGGACAAAACACCGGGGAGCTGTTTTTT,CAISGVPGQNTGELFF
TRBV28,-,few,TRBJ1-1,TGTGCCAGCAGTTCTCGCGCTGAAGCTTTCTTT,CASSSRAEAFF